One sample yielded the 22 T cell receptor beta chains listed below, sequenced in a study of technical replicates of blood from several donors. The data were produced by immunoSEQ multiplex PCR, yet TCRdb's version contains in-frame clones alone and is incomplete. The sample has roughly 80,000 clones; approximately 91% are singletons. The sample comprised T cells isolated from PBMCs. Receptors originate from a human donor in good health.

The chain carries TRBV10-3 and TRBJ2-7; D is perhaps TRBD2 (6 bases). Per the germline V gene, CDR1 is ENHRY and CDR2 is SYGVKD. The CDR3 covers 13 residues. V was pared by 6 bases and J by 5 bases, with 14 bases between. The CDR3, as DNA: TGTGCCATCAGCCCGGGAGCTCGGAACGAGCAGTACTTC. Amino acids: CAISPGARNEQYF.

This clone was detected only a few times. The chain joins TRBV15 to TRBJ1-2; D possibly corresponds to TRBD1 (6 bases). The CDR3 extends over 16 amino acids. Germline values: CDR1 LNHNV, CDR2 YYDKDF (reference sequence). V dropped 4 bases and J dropped 7 bases, with 22 bases sitting between them. In DNA, the CDR3 is TGTGCCACCAGCACCCTCAGGACAGAAAGGGTGACTGGCTACACCTTC. This gives the protein CATSTLRTERVTGYTF. The entire variable domain, with the rest obtained from reference TRBV15 and TRBJ1-2, is as follows: DAMVIQNPRYQVTQFGKPVTLSCSQTLNHNVMYWYQQKSSQAPKLLFHYYDKDFNNEADTPDNFQSRRPNTSFCFLDIRSPGLGDTAMYLCATSTLRTERVTGYTFGSGTRLTVV.

The V and J genes are TRBV6-5 and TRBJ2-7; 7 positions match TRBD1. J gave up 7 bases and V 3 bases, and 12 bases lay outside the gene matches. CDR3 size: 15 residues. Germline V gene sequence: CDR1 MNHEY, CDR2 SVGAGI. The CDR3 DNA follows: TGTGCCAGCAGTTATCCGGCAGGGGGAAATGGGGAGCAGTACTTC. This translates into CASSYPAGGNGEQYF.

The CDR3, as DNA: TGTGCCAGCAGCTCTTGGACTAGCGGGAGGGACGTTGAGCAGTTCTTC. It encodes CASSSWTSGRDVEQFF. The chain is built from TRBV7-3 and TRBJ2-1, with 15 bases aligning to TRBD2. CDR3 length: 16 residues. Germline CDR1 reads SGHTA; CDR2 reads FQGTGA. V lost 4 bases, J lost 9 bases, and 7 bases stayed unmatched.

The V call is TRBV2, the J call TRBJ1-1; TRBD1 aligns across 8 bases. The CDR3 is 10 residues long. Per the germline V gene, CDR1 is SNHLY and CDR2 is FYNNEI. J was trimmed by 12 bases and V by 7 bases; bases with no gene match: 4. DNA for the CDR3: TGTGCCAGCAAACAGGGGGGAACTTTCTTT. Translating it yields CASKQGGTFF.

The genes are TRBV14 and TRBJ2-1, with a tentative D call TRBD1 (6 bases). The germline CDR1 and CDR2 sequences are SGHDN and FVKESK. The CDR3 extends over 13 amino acids. Between the trimmed V and J ends, which lost 5 bases and 6 bases, there was a span of 11 bases. The CDR3 spells CASSGDRINEQFF. Written as DNA, the CDR3 is TGTGCCAGCAGCGGAGACAGGATCAATGAGCAGTTCTTC.

The gene calls are TRBV2 and TRBJ2-1, with 11 positions matching TRBD2. CDR1 and CDR2 from the germline V gene are SNHLY and FYNNEI. V lost 8 bases and J lost 8; bases outside the gene matches: 5. The CDR3 totals 13 residues. The CDR3 reads CASGTSGIYEQFF. CDR3 DNA: TGTGCCAGCGGGACTAGCGGTATTTATGAGCAGTTCTTC. Full variable domain (rest looked up from reference TRBV2 and TRBJ2-1): EPEVTQTPSHQVTQMGQEVILRCVPISNHLYFYWYRQILGQKVEFLVSFYNNEISEKSEIFDDQFSVERPDGSNFTLKIRSTKLEDSAMYFCASGTSGIYEQFFGPGTRLTVL.

The chain uses TRBV6-6 and TRBJ2-7; D not resolved. The CDR3 runs to 12 residues. Germline V gene lookup returns CDR1 MNHNY and CDR2 SVGAGI (reference sequence). Trimming pared 2 bases from V and 5 bases from J, leaving 7 bases between. CDR3 in DNA: TGTGCCAGCAGTTACGGAGAGCACGAGCAGTACTTC. As protein: CASSYGEHEQYF.

The V and J genes are TRBV7-2 and TRBJ2-7; TRBD2 aligns across 7 bases. The J segment lost 6 bases and the V segment lost 0 bases, leaving 5 bases of the junction unmatched. This CDR3 comprises 14 residues. Per germline, CDR1 SGHTA and CDR2 FQGNSA. Written as DNA, the CDR3 is TGTGCCAGCAGCTTAGCGCTGGCTAGCGGCGAGCAGTACTTC. Translating it yields CASSLALASGEQYF.

The chain couples TRBV5-1 to TRBJ1-1, with a weak D call TRBD1 (5 bases). Trimming cost V 0 bases and J 3 bases, with 6 bases left between them. The germline CDR1 and CDR2 sequences are SGHRS and YFSETQ. This CDR3 comprises 13 residues. As DNA, the CDR3 is TGCGCCAGCAGCTTGGAACAGGACACTGAAGCTTTCTTT. Its protein is CASSLEQDTEAFF. The variable domain in full, completed from reference TRBV5-1 and TRBJ1-1, reads KAGVTQTPRYLIKTRGQQVTLSCSPISGHRSVSWYQQTPGQGLQFLFEYFSETQRNKGNFPGRFSGRQFSNSRSEMNVSTLELGDSALYLCASSLEQDTEAFFGQGTRLTVV.

The chain couples TRBV6-5 to TRBJ1-2; no firm D call. Trimming shortened V by 9 bases and J by 3 bases, and 11 bases separated the two germline ends. The germline V gene encodes CDR1 MNHEY and CDR2 SVGAGI. The CDR3 has 12 residues. Written as DNA, the CDR3 is TGTGCCAGTTCGGGGTCCCACTATGGCTACACCTTC. Protein product: CASSGSHYGYTF.

J is TRBJ2-7 and V is TRBV6-5; perhaps TRBD2 as D (5 bases). V was pared by 0 bases and J by 2 bases, with 14 bases between. The V gene's germline CDR1 is MNHEY and CDR2 SVGAGI. The CDR3 consists of 16 residues. CDR3 bases: TGTGCCAGCAGTTACTCGAACTTAGCGTCGACCTACGAGCAGTACTTC. Translation gives CASSYSNLASTYEQYF.

This chain links TRBV6-6 with TRBJ1-2, with TRBD1 identical over 8 bases. The CDR3 has 14 amino acids. The V gene end was trimmed by 0 bases and the J gene end by 8 bases; junction bases not matched to a gene: 5. Germline assignment: CDR1 MNHNY and CDR2 SVGAGI (reference sequence). As DNA, the CDR3 is TGTGCCAGCAGTTACTCATCCAGGGGGCTAGGCTACACCTTC. Translating it yields CASSYSSRGLGYTF.

J is TRBJ2-3 and V is TRBV10-3; TRBD2 matches 8 bases. CDR1 and CDR2 (germline): ENHRY, SYGVKD. V trimming: 10 bases; J trimming: 3 bases; junction bases outside the gene matches: 6. The CDR3 runs 13 residues. The CDR3 sequence: CATASGLTDTQYF. In DNA form, the CDR3 reads TGTGCCACCGCTAGCGGGCTGACAGATACGCAGTATTTT.

This clone was observed once. The genes are TRBV10-1 and TRBJ2-1; maybe TRBD2 (5 bases). Germline V gene sequence: CDR1 WNHNN, CDR2 SYGVQD (reference sequence). This CDR3 is built from 13 residues. Trimming stripped 5 bases from V and 4 bases from J, with 9 bases between. In DNA form, the CDR3 reads TGCGCCAGCAGTAACGGGATATACAATGAGCAGTTCTTC. Translation: CASSNGIYNEQFF.

The chain combines TRBV6-1 with TRBJ1-2, with D possibly matching TRBD1 (6 bases). Germline lookup yields CDR1 MNHNS and CDR2 SASEGT. V lost 6 bases and J 5 bases, leaving 16 bases between the germline ends. The CDR3 runs 14 residues. CDR3 sequence: CASRDSVLRYGYTF. The CDR3, as DNA: TGTGCCAGCAGGGACAGTGTCCTGAGGTATGGCTACACCTTC.

The chain employs TRBV2 and TRBJ2-3; 7 nucleotides agree with TRBD2. After removal of 1 base from V and 7 bases from J, the junction contained 5 bases not matched to a gene. Per germline, CDR1 SNHLY and CDR2 FYNNEI. This CDR3 comprises 14 residues. The CDR3 reads CASSEDGRSYTQYF. The CDR3 coding sequence is TGTGCCAGCAGTGAAGACGGGAGGAGTTATACGCAGTATTTT.

This chain uses TRBV9 with TRBJ2-6, with D maybe TRBD1 (6 bases). With 4 bases removed from V and 2 bases from J, the gap between germline ends came to 10 bases. The CDR3 has 15 amino acids. Germline CDR1 reads SGDLS; CDR2 reads YYNGEE. The CDR3 DNA follows: TGTGCCAGCAGCTTAAGACAGGCTGGGGCCAACGTCCTGACTTTC. Protein product: CASSLRQAGANVLTF.

The chain recombines TRBV27 with TRBJ1-5, with TRBD1 as a possible D gene (5 bases). V was trimmed by 2 bases and J by 6 bases, leaving 14 bases between them. Germline values: CDR1 MNHEY, CDR2 SMNVEV (reference sequence). The CDR3 covers 15 residues. The CDR3 DNA is TGTGCCAGCAGTTTAGGGGGGTTATCATCTCAGCCCCAGCATTTT. Translating it yields CASSLGGLSSQPQHF.

The chain employs TRBV19 and TRBJ2-1; 11 bases agree with TRBD2. V dropped 6 bases and J dropped 8; count of bases not matched to a gene: 12. The CDR3 totals 16 residues. CDR1 is LNHDA, CDR2 SQIVND, per germline (reference sequence). The CDR3 bases are TGTGCCAGTAGCCGCCTTACTAGCGGGAGATCGGATGAGCAGTTCTTC. Amino acid sequence: CASSRLTSGRSDEQFF. Filled out from reference TRBV19 and TRBJ2-1, the complete variable domain reads DGGITQSPKYLFRKEGQNVTLSCEQNLNHDAMYWYRQDPGQGLRLIYYSQIVNDFQKGDIAEGYSVSREKKESFPLTVTSAQKNPTAFYLCASSRLTSGRSDEQFFGPGTRLTVL.

DNA of the CDR3: TGTGCCAGCAGTTTCCACGGACTAGCGGGAGATGAGCAGTTCTTC. It is translated as CASSFHGLAGDEQFF. V gene TRBV28 combines with J gene TRBJ2-1, with 13 bases aligning to TRBD2. CDR3 length: 15 residues. CDR1 is MDHEN, CDR2 SYDVKM, per germline. V was pared by 3 bases and J by 8 bases, with 4 bases of the junction left unmatched.

This clone was picked up one time. The V call is TRBV13, the J call TRBJ2-1; 12 positions agree with TRBD2. Germline V gives CDR1 PRHDT, CDR2 FYEKMQ (reference sequence). CDR3 length: 18 amino acids. J was trimmed by 4 bases and V by 3 bases; bases with no gene match: 10. The CDR3 loop reads CASSLPDLAGGGYNEQFF. The CDR3 DNA sequence: TGTGCCAGCAGCTTGCCAGACCTAGCGGGAGGGGGTTACAATGAGCAGTTCTTC.